This passage covers 18 T cell receptor beta chains from one sample sequenced in a study of read filtering for tumor transcriptome and immune sequencing. Molecular barcoded adaptors covering alpha/delta and beta/gamma chains were used on approximately 440 ng RNA. TCRdb passed the reads through MiXCR, listing each CDR3 protein once. The sample lists some 120,000 distinct CDR3 sequences; under 15% were seen once. Sequencing was carried out using a population of CD138-negative cells sorted from bone marrow. Receptor source: a donor over 35 with multiple myeloma.

This clonotype showed up many times. The CDR3 here is CASSQDSGADNEQFF. The CDR3 DNA reads as TGTGCCAGCAGCCAAGACAGCGGGGCGGACAATGAGCAGTTCTTC. The gene calls are TRBV4-2 and TRBJ2-1; 7 nucleotides match TRBD2. The CDR3 has 15 residues. Germline V gene sequence: CDR1 LGHNA, CDR2 YNFKEQ. With 0 bases clipped from V and 5 bases from J, the junction kept 4 bases outside the gene matches.

This clonotype was picked up many times. This sequence joins TRBV24-1 and TRBJ2-7, with 7 nucleotides matching TRBD1. The V gene end was trimmed by 9 bases and the J gene end by 3 bases; junction bases not matched to a gene: 10. This CDR3 has 14 amino acids. Germline V gene sequence: CDR1 KGHDR, CDR2 SFDVKD. The CDR3 DNA reads TGTGCCACCTCCCCCGGGACAGAGATCTACGAGCAGTACTTC. It yields the protein CATSPGTEIYEQYF.

This clonotype was seen ten or more times. The chain links TRBV5-1 to TRBJ2-1, with D unclear. Trimming took off 0 bases at V and 2 bases at J, with 9 bases between the two ends. This CDR3 spans 15 amino acids. Germline assignment: CDR1 SGHRS and CDR2 YFSETQ. In DNA, the CDR3 is TGCGCCAGCAGCTTGGAGGGCGTCCCCTACAATGAGCAGTTCTTC. Translated: CASSLEGVPYNEQFF.

This clonotype was seen many times. This sequence joins TRBV5-1 and TRBJ2-5; D is unclear. The length of the CDR3 is 15 residues. Trimming stripped 0 bases from V and 2 bases from J, with 11 bases between. CDR1 and CDR2 (germline): SGHRS, YFSETQ. DNA of the CDR3: TGCGCCAGCAGCTTGGGAGGCCAGCCACAAGAGACCCAGTACTTC. Translated, it gives CASSLGGQPQETQYF.

This clonotype appeared many times. V is TRBV5-1 and J is TRBJ1-2; TRBD1 is a possible D gene (5 bases). CDR1 is SGHRS, CDR2 YFSETQ, per germline. This CDR3 comprises 16 residues. V was trimmed by 0 bases and J by 0 bases, leaving 12 bases between them. The chain's CDR3 is CASSLEGDGPNYGYTF. The CDR3 bases are TGCGCCAGCAGCTTGGAAGGGGATGGACCTAACTATGGCTACACCTTC.

This clonotype was counted a single time. The junction does not match germline at one end; this may be a read error. The V and J genes are TRBV6-6 and TRBJ1-1, with D hard to call. This CDR3 has 14 residues. In germline, CDR1 is MNHNY, CDR2 SVGAGI (reference sequence). CDR3 nucleotides: TGTGCCAGCAGTTACGGGGAGGACGACACTGACGCTTTCTTT. Its protein is CASSYGEDDTDAFF.

The V gene is TRBV3-1, the J gene TRBJ2-1; D may match TRBD1 or TRBD2 (5 bases each). Germline V gives CDR1 LGHDT, CDR2 YNNKEL (reference sequence). The CDR3 totals 15 residues. V was clipped by 3 bases and J by 8 bases, with 17 bases between them. CDR3 loop: CASSHTGAGHDEQFF. The CDR3 DNA is TGTGCCAGCAGCCACACCGGGGCAGGGCACGATGAGCAGTTCTTC.

This clonotype has just one count. Being one base from a much bigger clone, this may be a read error. V is TRBV7-2 and J is TRBJ2-2; TRBD2 matches 7 bases. The CDR3 sequence is 18 residues long. Germline V gives CDR1 SGHTA, CDR2 FQGNSA. CDR3 DNA sequence: TGTGCCAGCAGCCGAATACCTGGACTAGTGGGGGGGACCGGGGAGCCGTTTTTT. It is translated as CASSRIPGLVGGTGEPFF.

This clonotype was seen more than once but under ten times. Likely a read error: the CDR3 ends without its conserved phenylalanine or tryptophan. The chain employs TRBV7-9 and TRBJ1-6; maybe TRBD1 (5 bases). The CDR3 sequence is 14 residues long. V was shortened by 6 bases and J by 7 bases, with 13 bases between the two germline ends. CDR1 and CDR2 from the germline V gene are SEHNR and FQNEAQ (reference sequence). CDR3 in amino acids: CASSLDTTNSPLHL. CDR3 bases: TGTGCCAGCAGTTTGGACACCACAAATTCACCCCTCCACCTT.

There are many counts of this clonotype. This chain links TRBV10-3 with TRBJ2-7, with 9 bases lining up with TRBD2. Germline V gives CDR1 ENHRY, CDR2 SYGVKD. V lost 4 bases, J lost 1 base, and 5 bases stayed unmatched. The CDR3 contains 15 residues. The CDR3 here is CAISGEAGGSYEQYF. The CDR3 DNA sequence: TGTGCCATCAGTGGTGAAGCGGGGGGTTCCTACGAGCAGTACTTC.

This clonotype was detected many times. V is TRBV28 and J is TRBJ1-5, with D possibly TRBD1 on 6 matching bases. V lost 5 bases to trimming and J lost 5 bases, with 19 bases between them. The CDR3 contains 16 residues. Germline CDR1 reads MDHEN; CDR2 reads SYDVKM. The CDR3 spells CASSGAGTYPHQPQHF. The CDR3 nucleotides read TGTGCCAGCAGTGGCGCCGGGACATATCCACATCAGCCCCAGCATTTT.

This clonotype was counted only a few times. A clone one base away is much larger, so this may be a read error. This rearrangement joins TRBV29-1 to TRBJ2-1; 7 nucleotides agree with TRBD2. The CDR3 sequence is 11 residues long. V shed 7 bases and J 12 bases; nucleotides not matched to a gene: 9. The germline V gene has CDR1 SQVTM and CDR2 ANQGSEA. CDR3 nucleotides: TGCAGCGGAGGGAGCGGGGTTGGGCAGTTCTTC. This encodes CSGGSGVGQFF.

This clonotype was observed many times. The V call is TRBV6-2 or TRBV6-3, the J call TRBJ2-1; D remains unclear. Germline V lookup: CDR1 MNHEY, CDR2 SVGEGT. CDR3 length equals 13 residues. The V end was cut by 3 bases, the J end by 8 bases, with 11 bases between. CDR3 in DNA: TGTGCCAGCAGTTATCCAGCTGGGCATGAGCAGTTCTTC. Protein sequence: CASSYPAGHEQFF.

This sequence joins TRBV20-1 and TRBJ1-5, with D possibly being TRBD1 (5 bases). Trimming pared 7 bases from V and 5 bases from J, leaving 12 bases between. Germline CDR1 and CDR2: DFQATT and SNEGSKA (reference sequence). The CDR3 runs to 12 residues. CDR3 DNA sequence: TGCAGTGTTGGCAGGGCGGATCAGCCCCAGCATTTT. Its protein product is CSVGRADQPQHF.

This clonotype was detected only once. This may stem from a read error, because a much larger clone lies one nucleotide away. The rearrangement joins TRBV20-1 to TRBJ2-1; TRBD2 matches 11 bases. CDR1 is DFQATT, CDR2 SNEGSKA, per germline (reference sequence). V shed 6 bases and J 8 bases; nucleotides not matched to a gene: 6. This CDR3 is built from 13 residues. CDR3 protein: CSAGGLAVYEQFF. DNA of the CDR3: TGCAGTGCCGGGGGACTAGCGGTATATGAGCAGTTCTTC.

The chain recombines TRBV4-1 with TRBJ2-1; weak D call: TRBD1 (6 bases). The length of the CDR3 is 16 residues. V was trimmed by 4 bases and J by 6 bases, leaving 19 bases between them. Germline V gives CDR1 MGHRA, CDR2 YSYEKL. The CDR3 coding sequence is TGCGCCAGCAGCCGAGATTGGGGGCTAGCAGCCAATGAGCAGTTCTTC. As protein: CASSRDWGLAANEQFF.

This clonotype has a handful of counts. This may come from a read error, since a much larger clone is one base off. The gene calls are TRBV6-5 and TRBJ2-3, with 7 bases aligning to TRBD2. The germline V gene has CDR1 MNHEY and CDR2 SVGAGI. The CDR3 spans 12 residues. Losses at the gene ends were 6 bases for V and 7 bases for J; bases not matched to a gene: 4. The CDR3 nucleotides are TGTGCCAGCAGCCCAGCGGGATATACGCAGTATTTT. It specifies CASSPAGYTQYF.

Many counts were recorded for this clonotype. The chain combines TRBV27 with TRBJ2-7; 7 nucleotides match TRBD1. The trim removed 5 bases at V and 0 bases at J, leaving 10 bases unmatched. Looked up from germline, CDR1 is MNHEY and CDR2 is SMNVEV (reference sequence). The CDR3 consists of 16 residues. CDR3 nucleotides: TGTGCCAGCAGTCGATCCGGGACAGCTAACTCCTACGAGCAGTACTTC. Encoded protein: CASSRSGTANSYEQYF.